The entry below describes one T cell receptor beta chain. This specimen comes from a study of blood T cell repertoires in COVID-19. Turning to the study itself: Acute-phase and convalescent COVID-19 samples originated in the United States, Italy and Spain. Nucleic acid was either cDNA or gDNA, and it came from T cells, B-cell-depleted T cells, or PBMCs.

The CDR3 runs to 13 residues. Germline values: CDR1 SGHRS, CDR2 YFSETQ. V lost 5 bases and J lost 4, with 13 bases in between. How the authors handled the data: It was from reference gene primer amplification that nucleated cell counts were estimated. Assay: immunoSEQ multiplex PCR; the TCRdb copy retains only in-frame clones and omits some. V and J calls and clone size are copied from that table; D and trimming were computed from the DNA. The repertoire holds over 90,000 clones, 85% to 90% seen once, with about an eighth in the top ten. The origin of this receptor is a woman between 55 and 75 years old in a cohort sampled during active or convalescent COVID-19. J is TRBJ2-7 and V is TRBV5-1; D is uncertain. The sample consisted of peripheral blood. In nucleotides, the CDR3 is TGCGCCAGCAGAAACAATCCAACATACGAGCAGTACTTC. Translation gives CASRNNPTYEQYF.